The subject of this entry is one TCR beta chain. Antigen specificity is unknown. For the second PCR, which ran for about 7 to 11 cycles, a sample-barcoded 5' primer and a J-beta primer mix were used. Tags on each cDNA molecule came from a template-switch adaptor with 12 random nucleotides. Using its own MiXCR run on the 5' RACE reads, TCRdb lists one record per CDR3 protein. The sample holds more than 800,000 distinct CDR3 sequences, under 30% seen once. The entry originates in a study of blood T cells in healthy people across ages. Study-level background: For every two T cells, template switching captured about one barcoded beta molecule.

The CDR3 consists of 14 residues. Germline loops: CDR1 DFQATT, CDR2 SNEGSKA (reference sequence). V shed 0 bases and J shed 7 bases, with 15 bases lying between them. Study results and caveats: Both naive CD4+ cell counts and diversity were greater in long-lived donors than in aged donors. Among T cells, TCR beta diversity per million cells dropped roughly linearly as age rose.

The sequenced sample was blood. The origin of this receptor is a woman older than 75 in good health. The gene calls are TRBV20-1 and TRBJ1-1; D uncertain. The chain's CDR3 is CSAREVFPTSEAFF. CDR3 DNA sequence: TGCAGTGCTAGAGAGGTCTTCCCAACCAGTGAAGCTTTCTTT.